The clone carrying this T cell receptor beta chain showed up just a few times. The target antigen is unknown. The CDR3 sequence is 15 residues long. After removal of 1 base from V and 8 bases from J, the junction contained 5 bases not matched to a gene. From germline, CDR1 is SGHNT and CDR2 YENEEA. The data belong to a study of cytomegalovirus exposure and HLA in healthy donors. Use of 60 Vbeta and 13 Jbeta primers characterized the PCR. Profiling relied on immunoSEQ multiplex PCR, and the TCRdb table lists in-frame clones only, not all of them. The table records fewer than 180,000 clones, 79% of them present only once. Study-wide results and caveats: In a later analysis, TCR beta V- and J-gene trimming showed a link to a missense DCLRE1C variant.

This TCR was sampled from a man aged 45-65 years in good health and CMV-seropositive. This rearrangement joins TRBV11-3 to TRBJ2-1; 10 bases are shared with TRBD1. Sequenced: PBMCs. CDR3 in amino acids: CASSLVGTGEDEQFF. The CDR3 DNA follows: TGTGCCAGCAGCTTAGTAGGGACAGGGGAAGATGAGCAGTTCTTC. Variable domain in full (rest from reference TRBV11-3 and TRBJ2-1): EAGVVQSPRYKIIEKKQPVAFWCNPISGHNTLYWYLQNLGQGPELLIRYENEEAVDDSQLPKDRFSAERLKGVDSTLKIQPAELGDSAVYLCASSLVGTGEDEQFFGPGTRLTVL.